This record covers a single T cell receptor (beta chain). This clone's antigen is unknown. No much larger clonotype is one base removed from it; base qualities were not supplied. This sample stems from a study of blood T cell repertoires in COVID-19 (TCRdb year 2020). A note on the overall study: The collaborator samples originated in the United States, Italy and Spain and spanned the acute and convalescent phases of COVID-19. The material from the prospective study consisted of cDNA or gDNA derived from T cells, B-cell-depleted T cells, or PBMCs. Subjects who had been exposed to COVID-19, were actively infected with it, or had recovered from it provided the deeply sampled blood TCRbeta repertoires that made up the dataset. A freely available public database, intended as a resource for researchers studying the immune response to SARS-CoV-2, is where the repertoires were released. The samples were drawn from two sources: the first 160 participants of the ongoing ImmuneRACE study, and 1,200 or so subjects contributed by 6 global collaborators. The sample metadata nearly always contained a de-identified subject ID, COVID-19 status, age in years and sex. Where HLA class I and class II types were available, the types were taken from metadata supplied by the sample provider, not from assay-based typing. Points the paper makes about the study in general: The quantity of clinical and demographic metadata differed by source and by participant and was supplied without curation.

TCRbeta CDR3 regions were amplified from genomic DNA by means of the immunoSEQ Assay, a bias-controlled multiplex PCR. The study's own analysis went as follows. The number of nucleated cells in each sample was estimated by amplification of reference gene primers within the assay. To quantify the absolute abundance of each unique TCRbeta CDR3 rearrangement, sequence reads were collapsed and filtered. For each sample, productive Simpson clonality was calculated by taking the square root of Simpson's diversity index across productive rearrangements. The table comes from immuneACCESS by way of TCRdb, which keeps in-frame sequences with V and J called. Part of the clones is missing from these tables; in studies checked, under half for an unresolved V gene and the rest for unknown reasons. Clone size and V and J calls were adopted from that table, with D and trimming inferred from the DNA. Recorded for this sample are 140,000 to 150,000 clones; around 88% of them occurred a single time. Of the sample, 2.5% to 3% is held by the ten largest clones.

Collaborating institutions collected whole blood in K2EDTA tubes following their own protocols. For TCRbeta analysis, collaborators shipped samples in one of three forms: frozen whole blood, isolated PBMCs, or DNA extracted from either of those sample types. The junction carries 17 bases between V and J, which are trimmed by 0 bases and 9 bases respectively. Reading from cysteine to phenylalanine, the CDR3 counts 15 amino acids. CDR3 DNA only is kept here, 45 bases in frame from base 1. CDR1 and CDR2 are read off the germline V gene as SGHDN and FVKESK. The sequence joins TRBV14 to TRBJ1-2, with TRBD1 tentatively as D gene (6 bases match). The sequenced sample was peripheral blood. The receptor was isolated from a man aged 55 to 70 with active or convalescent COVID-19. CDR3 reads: CASSQDLITGWSYTF. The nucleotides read TGTGCCAGCAGCCAAGATCTCATTACAGGGTGGAGCTACACCTTC.